The text below deals with one T cell receptor (beta chain). Antigen unknown. This sample was included in a study of monozygotic twins with inflammatory bowel disease. Study-wide results and limits: Repertoires of patients may have been made more variable by differing immunosuppressive treatments.

Reanalyzing the 5' RACE reads, TCRdb keeps one entry per CDR3 protein, without DNA. The table gives about 350,000 distinct CDR3 sequences; the top ten clones make up roughly 2% of it. The CDR3 has 14 residues. Germline CDR1 MNHEY, CDR2 SVGEGT. The clonotype was recovered from a human donor with ulcerative colitis or Crohn's disease, or a healthy co-twin of an affected twin (not recorded which). The chain has TRBV6-2 or TRBV6-3 and TRBJ2-5; as DNA is missing, the TRBD1 call by TCRdb cannot be tested. Material: blood. Here the CDR3 reads CASSYDRRGETQYF.